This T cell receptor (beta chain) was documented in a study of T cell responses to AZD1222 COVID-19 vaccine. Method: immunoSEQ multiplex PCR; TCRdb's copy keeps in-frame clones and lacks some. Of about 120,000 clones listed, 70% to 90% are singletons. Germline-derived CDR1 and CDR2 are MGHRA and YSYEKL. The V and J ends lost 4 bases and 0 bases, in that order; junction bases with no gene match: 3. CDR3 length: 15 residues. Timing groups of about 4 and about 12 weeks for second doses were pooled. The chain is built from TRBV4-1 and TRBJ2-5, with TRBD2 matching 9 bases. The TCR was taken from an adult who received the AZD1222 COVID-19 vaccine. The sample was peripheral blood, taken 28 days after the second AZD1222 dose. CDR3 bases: TGCGCCAGCAGCCGGATAGCGGGGGACCAAGAGACCCAGTACTTC. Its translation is CASSRIAGDQETQYF.